The 9 T cell receptor beta chains listed next were all sequenced from one sample in a study of T-cell reconstitution after alpha-beta-depleted transplantation in children. Molecular barcoding with unique molecular identifiers was used for the TCRbeta library. TCRdb reprocessed the PCR reads with MiXCR, giving one entry per CDR3 protein. The sample has some 500,000 distinct CDR3 sequences; about 17% are singletons. The specimen was PBMCs from the stem cell graft donor, collected from the stem cell graft. Every receptor here comes from a human donor who donated a stem cell graft to a child with acute lymphoblastic leukemia.

The rearrangement uses TRBV27 and TRBJ2-7; 8 positions agree with TRBD1. The CDR3 consists of 17 residues. The V gene end was trimmed by 4 bases and the J gene end by 4 bases; junction bases not matched to a gene: 15. From germline, CDR1 is MNHEY and CDR2 SMNVEV (reference sequence). CDR3 DNA: TGTGCCAGCAGTTCGCCATTTGGGACAGGCAGGGGATACGAGCAGTACTTC. It encodes CASSSPFGTGRGYEQYF.

The rearrangement links TRBV3-1 to TRBJ2-5; 8 positions agree with TRBD2. V shed 5 bases and J 5 bases; nucleotides not matched to a gene: 10. Germline V gene sequence: CDR1 LGHDT, CDR2 YNNKEL (reference sequence). The CDR3 contains 15 residues. CDR3 in DNA: TGTGCCAGCAGCTACCTTAGCGGGGCGGCCGAGACCCAGTACTTC. It specifies CASSYLSGAAETQYF.

The chain is built from TRBV11-2 and TRBJ1-6; D is ambiguous. Trimming cost V 8 bases and J 7 bases, with 12 bases left between them. The germline gives CDR1 SGHAT, CDR2 FQNNGV. CDR3 size: 13 residues. The CDR3 spells CASSSGGNSPLHF. As DNA, the CDR3 is TGTGCCAGCTCGTCAGGAGGGAATTCACCCCTCCACTTT.

This chain joins TRBV20-1 and TRBJ1-1; a weak D match, TRBD1 (6 bases). V lost 3 bases and J 0 bases, leaving 11 bases between the germline ends. Germline V gene data show CDR1 as DFQATT and CDR2 as SNEGSKA (reference sequence). The CDR3 covers 14 residues. CDR3 region: CSASADSLNTEAFF. Here the CDR3 DNA reads TGCAGTGCTAGCGCGGACAGCTTGAACACTGAAGCTTTCTTT.

This clonotype appeared a few times. V usage is TRBV9 and J usage is TRBJ2-1; TRBD2 matches 7 bases. The ends lost 4 bases at V and 5 bases at J; junction bases unmatched: 9. The CDR3 spans 15 residues. Germline loops: CDR1 SGDLS, CDR2 YYNGEE. CDR3 in DNA: TGTGCCAGCAGCCAAGCTAGCGGCAGAAACAATGAGCAGTTCTTC. Translating gives CASSQASGRNNEQFF.

This clonotype has more than one count but fewer than ten. The chain joins TRBV6-1 to TRBJ1-2, with 7 positions matching TRBD1. The germline gives CDR1 MNHNS, CDR2 SASEGT. There are 13 residues in the CDR3. With V trimmed by 8 bases and J by 4 bases, 7 bases remained unmatched. The DNA for the CDR3 is TGTGCCAGCTACCAGACAGGGCGCTATGGCTACACCTTC. Amino acids: CASYQTGRYGYTF.

This clonotype was detected only a few times. The chain employs TRBV5-1 and TRBJ2-7; no reliable D call. Germline V gene sequence: CDR1 SGHRS, CDR2 YFSETQ. V gave up 2 bases and J gave up 1 base, with 7 bases separating them. This CDR3 has 13 residues. The DNA for the CDR3 is TGCGCCAGCAGCTTCCAGGAGTCCTACGAGCAGTACTTC. Translated: CASSFQESYEQYF.

This clonotype came up a few times. For the CDR3, the DNA is TGCGCCAGCACATTAGCGGAGAGCACAGATACGCAGTATTTT. It encodes CASTLAESTDTQYF. V is TRBV5-1 and J is TRBJ2-3; weak D call: TRBD2 (6 bases). This CDR3 has 14 residues. V lost 6 bases, J lost 0 bases, and 11 bases lay in between. Germline loops: CDR1 SGHRS, CDR2 YFSETQ. Full variable domain (outside the CDR3, taken from reference TRBV5-1 and TRBJ2-3): KAGVTQTPRYLIKTRGQQVTLSCSPISGHRSVSWYQQTPGQGLQFLFEYFSETQRNKGNFPGRFSGRQFSNSRSEMNVSTLELGDSALYLCASTLAESTDTQYFGPGTRLTVL.

The V call is TRBV2, the J call TRBJ2-2; D perhaps matches TRBD2 (6 bases). Per the germline V gene, CDR1 is SNHLY and CDR2 is FYNNEI. The CDR3 spans 16 residues. V lost 4 bases and J lost 0, with 12 bases in between. The chain's CDR3 is CASSGDTGANTGELFF. CDR3 nucleotide sequence: TGTGCCAGCAGTGGAGACACGGGAGCGAACACCGGGGAGCTGTTTTTT.